A single sample gave rise to the 5 T cell receptor beta chains below, sequenced in a study of blood T cells in healthy people across ages. A sample-barcoded 5' primer and a J-beta primer mix were used in a second PCR of roughly 7 to 12 cycles. TCRdb recomputed calls from the 5' RACE reads with MiXCR, one row per CDR3 protein. The table records some 710,000 distinct CDR3 sequences, approximately 22% of them present only once. Material for sequencing was blood. These receptors all stem from a man aged 70 or older in good health.

The rearrangement links TRBV7-2 to TRBJ2-5, with TRBD1 as a possible D gene (5 bases). Trimming removed 0 bases from V and 4 bases from J, with 18 bases in between. The CDR3 length is 17 residues. Germline V gene data show CDR1 as SGHTA and CDR2 as FQGNSA. The CDR3 DNA follows: TGTGCCAGCAGCTTAGCAGACAGCAGGGCGGTGGCAGAGACCCAGTACTTC. Translation gives CASSLADSRAVAETQYF.

This clonotype was seen only a few times. CDR3 DNA: TGTGCCAGCAGCAGACAGACAGGGATCTATGGCTACACCTTC. Translated: CASSRQTGIYGYTF. The chain uses TRBV6-5 and TRBJ1-2, with 7 bases identical to TRBD1. The germline V gene has CDR1 MNHEY and CDR2 SVGAGI. This CDR3 spans 14 amino acids. The V and J ends lost 6 bases and 4 bases, in that order; junction bases with no gene match: 8.

This clonotype was observed many times. Written as DNA, the CDR3 is TGTGCCAGCAGTCCATTAGGACAGATCTCTGGAAACACCATATATTTT. It translates to CASSPLGQISGNTIYF. The rearrangement joins TRBV12-3 or TRBV12-4 to TRBJ1-3; D perhaps matches TRBD1 (6 bases). The CDR3 has 16 residues. V was trimmed by 5 bases and J by 0 bases, leaving 14 bases between them.

The gene calls are TRBV19 and TRBJ1-5, with D possibly matching TRBD1 (5 bases). The CDR3 runs 13 residues. The ends were cut back, 4 bases at V and 6 bases at J, with 10 bases in the middle. Germline CDR1 is LNHDA and CDR2 is SQIVND (reference sequence). DNA of the CDR3: TGTGCCAGTAGTAATAGGGGCCCTCAGCCCCAGCATTTT. It is translated as CASSNRGPQPQHF. Together with reference TRBV19 and TRBJ1-5, the CDR3 gives the full variable domain: DGGITQSPKYLFRKEGQNVTLSCEQNLNHDAMYWYRQDPGQGLRLIYYSQIVNDFQKGDIAEGYSVSREKKESFPLTVTSAQKNPTAFYLCASSNRGPQPQHFGDGTRLSIL.

This clonotype was recorded many times. This sequence joins TRBV20-1 and TRBJ2-4; TRBD2 agrees at 9 bases. From germline, CDR1 is DFQATT and CDR2 SNEGSKA (reference sequence). J lost 4 bases, V lost 7 bases, and 11 bases had no gene match. The CDR3 totals 15 residues. CDR3 bases: TGCAGTGTCCCAAAGATAGCGGGAGCGAAAAACATTCAGTACTTC. As protein: CSVPKIAGAKNIQYF.